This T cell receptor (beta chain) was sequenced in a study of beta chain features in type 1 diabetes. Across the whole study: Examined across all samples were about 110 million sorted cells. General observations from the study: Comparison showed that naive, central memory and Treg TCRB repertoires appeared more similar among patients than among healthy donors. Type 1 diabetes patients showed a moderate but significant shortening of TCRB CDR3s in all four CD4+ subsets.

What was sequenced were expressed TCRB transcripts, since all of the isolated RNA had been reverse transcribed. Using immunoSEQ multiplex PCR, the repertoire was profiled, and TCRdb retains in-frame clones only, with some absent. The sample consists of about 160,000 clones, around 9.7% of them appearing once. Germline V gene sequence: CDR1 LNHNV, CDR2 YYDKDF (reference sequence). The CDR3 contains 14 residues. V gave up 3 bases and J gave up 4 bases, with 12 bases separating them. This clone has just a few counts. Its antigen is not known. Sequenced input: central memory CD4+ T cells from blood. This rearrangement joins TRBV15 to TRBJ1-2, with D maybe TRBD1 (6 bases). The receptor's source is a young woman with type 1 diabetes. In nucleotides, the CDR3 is TGTGCCACCAGCAGGGGGGACACCGGCTATGGCTACACCTTC. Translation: CATSRGDTGYGYTF.